These 10 T cell receptor beta chains originate from one sample sequenced in a study of shared clonotypes between healthy human individuals. Sequencing was performed with immunoSEQ multiplex PCR; in TCRdb, only in-frame clones are kept and a portion is missing. Of fewer than 850,000 clones in the sample, around 90% were seen once. The sample comprised memory CD8+ T cells from PBMCs. Subset here: CD45RO+ cells pooled with CCR7-negative TemRA cells. The origin of the receptors is a man younger than 30 in good health. Some clones in this sample may be carry-over from other donors' samples.

The chain links TRBV6-6 to TRBJ2-7; 10 bases are a match to TRBD2. The germline CDR1 and CDR2 sequences are MNHNY and SVGAGI (reference sequence). V was pared by 3 bases and J by 3 bases, with 8 bases of the junction left unmatched. This CDR3 comprises 16 residues. The CDR3 DNA reads TGTGCCAGCAGTTATGCTAGCGGGAGCTCTGGCTACGAGCAGTACTTC. Amino acids: CASSYASGSSGYEQYF.

The rearrangement uses TRBV5-1 and TRBJ2-2, with 9 bases that match TRBD1. The CDR3 has 15 residues. Germline V gene data show CDR1 as SGHRS and CDR2 as YFSETQ. V was pared by 5 bases and J by 1 base, with 3 bases of the junction left unmatched. CDR3 coding DNA: TGCGCCAGCAGAGAGACAGGGGGGAACACCGGGGAGCTGTTTTTT. It translates to CASRETGGNTGELFF.

The chain combines TRBV18 with TRBJ2-1, with D unresolved. CDR3 length equals 12 residues. V was pared by 3 bases and J by 6 bases, with 6 bases between. Looked up from germline, CDR1 is KGHSH and CDR2 is LQKENI. The CDR3 sequence: CASSPLTNEQFF. The DNA for the CDR3 is TGTGCCAGCTCACCCCTAACCAATGAGCAGTTCTTC. The whole variable domain, filled in from reference TRBV18 and TRBJ2-1, reads NAGVMQNPRHLVRRRGQEARLRCSPMKGHSHVYWYRQLPEEGLKFMVYLQKENIIDESGMPKERFSAEFPKEGPSILRIQQVVRGDSAAYFCASSPLTNEQFFGPGTRLTVL.

CDR3 region: CASSSPSSAGTDTQYF. Written as DNA, the CDR3 is TGTGCCAGCAGCTCCCCATCCTCCGCGGGCACAGATACGCAGTATTTT. The chain employs TRBV7-9 and TRBJ2-3; D gene ambiguous. V gave up 4 bases and J gave up 1 base, with 15 bases separating them. This CDR3 has 16 amino acids. Germline V gene data show CDR1 as SEHNR and CDR2 as FQNEAQ (reference sequence).

V gene TRBV4-3 combines with J gene TRBJ1-5; D possibly corresponds to TRBD1 (5 bases). Trimming left V 5 bases short and J 4 bases short, with 12 bases between. CDR1 and CDR2 (germline): LGHNA, YSLEER. The CDR3 consists of 14 residues. CDR3 coding DNA: TGCGCCAGCAGCACCTCCGGGGGGAATCAGCCCCAGCATTTT. Its protein is CASSTSGGNQPQHF.

The chain couples TRBV19 to TRBJ2-7; possibly TRBD2 for D (6 bases). Trimming stripped 5 bases from V and 2 bases from J, with 19 bases between. Per germline, CDR1 LNHDA and CDR2 SQIVND (reference sequence). The CDR3 spans 16 residues. The CDR3 spells CASSGGRQEGTYEQYF. The CDR3 DNA reads TGTGCCAGTAGTGGTGGGAGGCAGGAGGGTACCTACGAGCAGTACTTC.

With respect to this clone: Additional DNA sequences in this sample encode the identical CDR3. This rearrangement joins TRBV27 to TRBJ2-7, with unresolved D. Trimming cost V 0 bases and J 3 bases, with 6 bases left between them. Germline V gene sequence: CDR1 MNHEY, CDR2 SMNVEV (reference sequence). The CDR3 is made up of 13 amino acids. The CDR3 here is CASSLSPGYEQYF. In DNA form, the CDR3 reads TGTGCCAGCAGTTTATCGCCAGGCTACGAGCAGTACTTC.

The rearrangement uses TRBV5-6 and TRBJ1-4; TRBD1 matches 8 bases. This CDR3 spans 15 amino acids. The ends lost 2 bases at V and 8 bases at J; junction bases unmatched: 8. Germline V gives CDR1 SGHDT, CDR2 YYEEEE. In nucleotides, the CDR3 is TGTGCCAGCAGCTTCGGACAGGGAAGTAGAGAAAAACTGTTTTTT. Translation: CASSFGQGSREKLFF.

This clone came up a few times. The V and J genes are TRBV10-3 and TRBJ1-1; D possibly corresponds to TRBD1 (6 bases). Germline V CDR1 and CDR2: ENHRY, SYGVKD. The CDR3 is 16 residues long. Trimming shortened V by 0 bases and J by 7 bases, and 18 bases separated the two germline ends. The CDR3 spells CAISESLGASGFEAFF. The CDR3 coding sequence is TGTGCCATCAGTGAGTCCTTGGGGGCGTCGGGCTTTGAAGCTTTCTTT.

With respect to this clone: At one of its ends the junction is not consistent with the germline gene, which may arise from a read error. The chain links TRBV7-9 to TRBJ2-3, with TRBD2 matching over 9 bases. This CDR3 region has 15 residues. Per the germline V gene, CDR1 is SEHNR and CDR2 is FQNEAQ (reference sequence). CDR3 sequence (DNA): TGTGCCAGCAGCCTAGCGGGAAAGCGGACAGATACGCAGTATTTT. This translates into CASSLAGKRTDTQYF.